This TCR beta chain stems from a study of neurological immune-mediated disorders. The team produced cDNA through 5'RACE using 10-nucleotide random UMIs. TCRdb processed the 5' RACE reads anew with MiXCR; each CDR3 protein has one entry. The table records approximately 49,000 distinct CDR3 sequences, 8% to 10% of them present only once. Study results and limitations: HTLV-1-associated myelopathy displayed the greatest TCR clonal expansion, and multiple sclerosis exhibited the smallest, lower than that of healthy controls.

Time point: longitudinal time-point 1 (baseline). A blood bank in Maryland, USA, provided the volunteers who served as healthy controls. A total of 2 million PBMCs stored at -80 degrees C provided the unsorted libraries. Germline lookup yields CDR1 MNHEY and CDR2 SMNVEV (reference sequence). Trimming removed 5 bases from V and 2 bases from J, with 17 bases in between. The CDR3 spans 16 residues. This clonotype appeared a few times. As yet, its antigen is unknown. The source material was PBMCs. The TCR comes from a woman between 40 and 55 years old in good health. This chain connects TRBV27 to TRBJ2-3; D possibly corresponds to TRBD1 (7 bases). The CDR3 sequence: CASSVGTALATDTQYF. DNA for the CDR3: TGTGCCAGCAGTGTCGGGACAGCACTAGCCACAGATACGCAGTATTTT.